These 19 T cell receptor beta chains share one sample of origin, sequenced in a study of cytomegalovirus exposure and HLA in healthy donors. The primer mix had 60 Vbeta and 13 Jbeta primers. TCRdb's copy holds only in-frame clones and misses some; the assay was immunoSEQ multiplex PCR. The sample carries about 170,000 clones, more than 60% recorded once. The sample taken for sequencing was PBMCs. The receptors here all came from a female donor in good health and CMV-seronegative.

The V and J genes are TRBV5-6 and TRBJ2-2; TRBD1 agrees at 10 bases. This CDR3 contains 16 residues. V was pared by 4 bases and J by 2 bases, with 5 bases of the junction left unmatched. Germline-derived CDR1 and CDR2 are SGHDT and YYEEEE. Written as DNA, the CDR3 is TGTGCCAGCAGCGGGGGACAGGGGCTTAACACCGGGGAGCTGTTTTTT. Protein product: CASSGGQGLNTGELFF.

This CDR3 is CASSLALGVSSYEQYF. CDR3 coding DNA: TGTGCCAGCAGCTTAGCGCTAGGGGTTAGTTCCTACGAGCAGTACTTC. This sequence joins TRBV7-2 and TRBJ2-7; perhaps TRBD1 as D (5 bases). From germline, CDR1 is SGHTA and CDR2 FQGNSA. The CDR3 length is 16 residues. Trimming removed 0 bases at V and 1 base at J, with 13 bases between.

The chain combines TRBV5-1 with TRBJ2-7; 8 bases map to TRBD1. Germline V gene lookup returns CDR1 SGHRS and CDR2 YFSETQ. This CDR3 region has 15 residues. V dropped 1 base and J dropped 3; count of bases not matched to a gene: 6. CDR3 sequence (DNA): TGCGCCAGCAGCTTGTCGGTGGGACAGGACTACGAGCAGTACTTC. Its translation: CASSLSVGQDYEQYF.

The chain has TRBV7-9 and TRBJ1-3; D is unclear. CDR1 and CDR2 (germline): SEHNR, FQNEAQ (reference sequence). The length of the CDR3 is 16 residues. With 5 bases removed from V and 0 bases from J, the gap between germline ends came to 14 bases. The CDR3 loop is CASSQTGRDSGNTIYF. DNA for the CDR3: TGTGCCAGCAGCCAGACCGGGCGGGACTCTGGAAACACCATATATTTT.

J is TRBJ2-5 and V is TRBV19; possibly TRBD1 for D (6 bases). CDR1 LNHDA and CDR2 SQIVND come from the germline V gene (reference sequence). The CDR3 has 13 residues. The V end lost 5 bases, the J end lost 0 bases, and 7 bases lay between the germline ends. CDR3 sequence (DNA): TGTGCCAGTAGTGACAGGAACCAAGAGACCCAGTACTTC. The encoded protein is CASSDRNQETQYF.

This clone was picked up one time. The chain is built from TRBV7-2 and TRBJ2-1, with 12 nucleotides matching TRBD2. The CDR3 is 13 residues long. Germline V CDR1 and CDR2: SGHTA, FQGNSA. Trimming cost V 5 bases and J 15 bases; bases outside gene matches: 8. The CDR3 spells CASSRGLAGSRFF. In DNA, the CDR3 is TGTGCCAGCAGCCGAGGACTAGCGGGGAGCCGGTTCTTC.

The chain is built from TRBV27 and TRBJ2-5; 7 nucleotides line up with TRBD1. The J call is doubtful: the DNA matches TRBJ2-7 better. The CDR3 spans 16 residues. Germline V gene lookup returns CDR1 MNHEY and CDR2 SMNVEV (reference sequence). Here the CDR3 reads CASSLPGVGGLYEQYF. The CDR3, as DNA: TGTGCCAGCAGTTTACCCGGGGTAGGGGGCCTCTACGAGCAGTACTTC.

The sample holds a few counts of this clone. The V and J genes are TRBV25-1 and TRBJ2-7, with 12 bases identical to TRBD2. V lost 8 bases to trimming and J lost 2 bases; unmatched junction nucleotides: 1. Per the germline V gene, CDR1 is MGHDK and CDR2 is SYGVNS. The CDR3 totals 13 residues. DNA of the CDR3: TGTGCCAGCCTAGCGGGAGGGACCTACGAGCAGTACTTC. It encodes CASLAGGTYEQYF.

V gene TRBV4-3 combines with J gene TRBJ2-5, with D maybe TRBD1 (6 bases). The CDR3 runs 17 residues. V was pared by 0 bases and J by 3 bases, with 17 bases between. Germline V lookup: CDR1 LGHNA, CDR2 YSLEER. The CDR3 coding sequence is TGCGCCAGCAGCCAAGATCTCGAACAGGGCGGTGAAGAGACCCAGTACTTC. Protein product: CASSQDLEQGGEETQYF.

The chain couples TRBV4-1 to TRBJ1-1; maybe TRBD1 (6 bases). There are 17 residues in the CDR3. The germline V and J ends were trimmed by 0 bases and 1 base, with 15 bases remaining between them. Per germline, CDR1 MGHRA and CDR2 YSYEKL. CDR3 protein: CASSQETGYPRNTEAFF. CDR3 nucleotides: TGCGCCAGCAGCCAAGAAACAGGGTACCCAAGGAACACTGAAGCTTTCTTT.

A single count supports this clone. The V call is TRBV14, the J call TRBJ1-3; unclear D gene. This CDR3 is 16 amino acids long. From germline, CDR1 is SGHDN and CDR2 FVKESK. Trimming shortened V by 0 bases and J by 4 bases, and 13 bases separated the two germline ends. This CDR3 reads CASSQDRSGTGNTIYF. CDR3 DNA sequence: TGTGCCAGCAGCCAAGATCGGTCGGGAACGGGAAACACCATATATTTT.

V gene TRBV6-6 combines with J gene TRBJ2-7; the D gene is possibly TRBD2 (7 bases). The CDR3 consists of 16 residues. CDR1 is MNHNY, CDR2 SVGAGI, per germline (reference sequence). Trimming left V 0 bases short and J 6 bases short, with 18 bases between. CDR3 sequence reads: CASSYSQGTTVGEQYF. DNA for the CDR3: TGTGCCAGCAGTTACTCCCAGGGGACTACAGTAGGCGAGCAGTACTTC.

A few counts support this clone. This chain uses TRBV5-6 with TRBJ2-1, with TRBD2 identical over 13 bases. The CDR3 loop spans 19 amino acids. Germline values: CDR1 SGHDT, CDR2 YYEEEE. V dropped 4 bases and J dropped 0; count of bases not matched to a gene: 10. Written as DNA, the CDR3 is TGTGCCAGCAGCCTTCGACTAGCGGGGGGACCAAGCTCCTACAATGAGCAGTTCTTC. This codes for CASSLRLAGGPSSYNEQFF.

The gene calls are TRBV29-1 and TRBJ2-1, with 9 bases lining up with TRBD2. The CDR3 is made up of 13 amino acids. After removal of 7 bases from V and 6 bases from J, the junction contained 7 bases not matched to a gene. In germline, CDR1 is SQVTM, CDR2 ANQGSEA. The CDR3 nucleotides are TGCAGCGCGAGGCGCGGGGGGGCCAATGAGCAGTTCTTC. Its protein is CSARRGGANEQFF.

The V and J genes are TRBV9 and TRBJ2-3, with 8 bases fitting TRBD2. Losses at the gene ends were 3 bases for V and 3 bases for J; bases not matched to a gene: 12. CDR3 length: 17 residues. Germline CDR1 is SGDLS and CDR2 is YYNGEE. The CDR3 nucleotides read TGTGCCAGCAGCGACTCACCACGACTAGCGTCGACAGATACGCAGTATTTT. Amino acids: CASSDSPRLASTDTQYF.

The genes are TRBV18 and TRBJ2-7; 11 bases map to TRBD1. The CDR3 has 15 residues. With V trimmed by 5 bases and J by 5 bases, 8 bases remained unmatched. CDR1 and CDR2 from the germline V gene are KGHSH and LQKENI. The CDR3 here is CASSTWTGGANEQYF. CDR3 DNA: TGTGCCAGCTCAACCTGGACAGGGGGCGCCAACGAGCAGTACTTC.

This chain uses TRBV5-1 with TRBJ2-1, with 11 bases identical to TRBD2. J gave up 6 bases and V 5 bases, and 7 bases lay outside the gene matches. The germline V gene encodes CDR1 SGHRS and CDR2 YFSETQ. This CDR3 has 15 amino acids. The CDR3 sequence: CASRPGTSGFNEQFF. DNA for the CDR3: TGCGCCAGCAGACCTGGGACTAGCGGTTTCAATGAGCAGTTCTTC.

CDR3 in DNA: TGTGCCAGCAGCGTAGGGGTGGGGGGGCTATACGGAGAGACCCAGTACTTC. It is translated as CASSVGVGGLYGETQYF. The chain couples TRBV9 to TRBJ2-5; TRBD2 might be the D (7 bases). The CDR3 totals 17 residues. The germline V and J ends were trimmed by 0 bases and 4 bases, with 19 bases remaining between them. CDR1 is SGDLS, CDR2 YYNGEE, per germline.

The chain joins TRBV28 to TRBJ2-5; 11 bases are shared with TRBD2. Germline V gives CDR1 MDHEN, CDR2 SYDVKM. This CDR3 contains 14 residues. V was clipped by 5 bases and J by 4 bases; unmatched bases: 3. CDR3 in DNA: TGTGCCAGCAGTCCCCTAGCGGGAGGAGAGACCCAGTACTTC. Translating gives CASSPLAGGETQYF.